Each of the 22 T cell receptor beta chains below was sequenced from the same sample in a study of blood T cell repertoires in COVID-19. Here immunoSEQ multiplex PCR was the method, and the copy in TCRdb shows in-frame clones only, minus some. Of 150,000 or so clones listed, approximately 78% are singletons. The material sequenced was PBMCs or T cells enriched from blood (not recorded which). The receptors come from a woman between 45 and 65 years old who had recovered from COVID-19.

The rearrangement joins TRBV9 to TRBJ1-3; perhaps TRBD1 as D (5 bases). V lost 4 bases and J 2 bases, leaving 10 bases between the germline ends. This CDR3 has 14 residues. Germline CDR1 SGDLS, CDR2 YYNGEE. The CDR3 DNA reads TGTGCCAGCAGCCTCGGGGGGACTGGAAACACCATATATTTT. Residues: CASSLGGTGNTIYF.

This chain uses TRBV6-5 with TRBJ1-5; D not resolved. CDR3 length: 15 residues. V dropped 0 bases and J dropped 7 bases, with 13 bases sitting between them. Germline V gene sequence: CDR1 MNHEY, CDR2 SVGAGI. The DNA for the CDR3 is TGTGCCAGCAGTTACTCGGGCAGCTTAAGGCAGCCCCAGCATTTT. Translated, it gives CASSYSGSLRQPQHF.

This clone was found a few times. The chain joins TRBV25-1 to TRBJ2-3; D perhaps matches TRBD2 (7 bases). The V and J ends lost 3 bases and 4 bases respectively, with 14 bases between them. Germline CDR1 MGHDK, CDR2 SYGVNS. The CDR3 spans 15 residues. The CDR3 protein is CASSEEQGGPDTQYF. CDR3 sequence (DNA): TGTGCCAGCAGTGAGGAACAGGGAGGGCCAGATACGCAGTATTTT.

The chain has TRBV28 and TRBJ1-5, with no clear D. The CDR3 has 15 residues. CDR1 is MDHEN and CDR2 is SYDVKM in the germline V gene. Trimming shortened V by 2 bases and J by 0 bases, and 8 bases separated the two germline ends. CDR3 nucleotides: TGTGCCAGCAGTTTAGGCAGAAATAGCAATCAGCCCCAGCATTTT. As protein: CASSLGRNSNQPQHF.

J is TRBJ1-2 and V is TRBV20-1, with 9 bases fitting TRBD1. CDR3 length equals 14 residues. Germline values: CDR1 DFQATT, CDR2 SNEGSKA (reference sequence). After removal of 3 bases from V and 7 bases from J, the junction contained 9 bases not matched to a gene. The CDR3 DNA is TGCAGTGCTAGTGACACAGGGGGCGAAAGTGGCTACACCTTC. Its protein product is CSASDTGGESGYTF.

A single count supports this clone. This rearrangement joins TRBV12-3 or TRBV12-4 to TRBJ1-2, with D unresolved. Trimming shortened V by 3 bases and J by 4 bases, and 9 bases separated the two germline ends. This CDR3 region has 13 residues. The CDR3 loop reads CASSFRGLYGYTF. The CDR3 coding sequence is TGTGCCAGCAGTTTCCGAGGGCTCTATGGCTACACCTTC.

The genes are TRBV18 and TRBJ2-1; 9 nucleotides match TRBD1. CDR3 length: 17 residues. V lost 3 bases and J lost 8; bases outside the gene matches: 14. Germline V gene lookup returns CDR1 KGHSH and CDR2 LQKENI. The CDR3 DNA is TGTGCCAGCTCACCCCAACCCGTGACAGGGGGGTTGGATGAGCAGTTCTTC. Translating gives CASSPQPVTGGLDEQFF.

This clone was seen only once. The chain recombines TRBV6-5 with TRBJ2-7; 9 nucleotides match TRBD1. The junction had 4 bases not matched to a gene; V was cut back by 9 bases and J by 1 base. Per the germline V gene, CDR1 is MNHEY and CDR2 is SVGAGI. This CDR3 is built from 13 residues. The CDR3 region is CASDRGGSYEQYV. CDR3 coding DNA: TGTGCCAGTGACAGGGGGGGATCCTACGAGCAGTACGTC.

This CDR3 is CASSAIGVNYGYTF. The CDR3 coding sequence is TGTGCCAGCAGCGCGATAGGGGTAAACTATGGCTACACCTTC. The V gene is TRBV9, the J gene TRBJ1-2; D perhaps matches TRBD1 (5 bases). V lost 3 bases and J 2 bases, leaving 11 bases between the germline ends. This CDR3 is 14 amino acids long. The germline gives CDR1 SGDLS, CDR2 YYNGEE.

This chain joins TRBV24-1 and TRBJ1-2; TRBD1 matches at 8 bases. Trimming removed 2 bases from V and 8 bases from J; junction bases left unmatched: 6. The germline V gene has CDR1 KGHDR and CDR2 SFDVKD. CDR3 length: 14 residues. In DNA form, the CDR3 reads TGTGCCACCAGTGATTCGGACAGGGTTTTGGGCTACACCTTC. As protein: CATSDSDRVLGYTF.

The chain couples TRBV29-1 to TRBJ2-7, with D possibly matching TRBD1 (5 bases). V lost 3 bases and J 7 bases, leaving 10 bases between the germline ends. CDR3 length: 11 residues. Germline V gene lookup returns CDR1 SQVTM and CDR2 ANQGSEA. In DNA form, the CDR3 reads TGCAGCGTTGAGCAGGGCTGGGAGCAGTACTTC. Translation: CSVEQGWEQYF.

Many counts were recorded for this clone. The chain employs TRBV27 and TRBJ1-1; no clear D. Trimming took off 4 bases at V and 0 bases at J, with 9 bases between the two ends. The CDR3 extends over 14 amino acids. Germline values: CDR1 MNHEY, CDR2 SMNVEV (reference sequence). The chain's CDR3 is CASSSRVMNTEAFF. The CDR3, as DNA: TGTGCCAGCAGTTCCCGAGTGATGAACACTGAAGCTTTCTTT.

The chain links TRBV15 to TRBJ1-5; D is uncertain. The germline V and J ends were trimmed by 9 bases and 0 bases, with 12 bases remaining between them. The germline gives CDR1 LNHNV, CDR2 YYDKDF (reference sequence). The CDR3 contains 14 residues. Written as DNA, the CDR3 is TGTGCCACTCATACGGGTTATAGCAATCAGCCCCAGCATTTT. Protein product: CATHTGYSNQPQHF.

The V call is TRBV5-1, the J call TRBJ2-4; 10 nucleotides align to TRBD1. There are 18 residues in the CDR3. J gave up 0 bases and V 4 bases, and 10 bases lay outside the gene matches. The V gene's germline CDR1 is SGHRS and CDR2 YFSETQ. CDR3 nucleotide sequence: TGCGCCAGCAGCCCCAATGGGGGACAGGGGATAGCCAAAAACATTCAGTACTTC. It specifies CASSPNGGQGIAKNIQYF.

The chain uses TRBV11-2 and TRBJ1-2; perhaps TRBD1 as D (6 bases). The CDR3 runs 13 residues. The germline gives CDR1 SGHAT, CDR2 FQNNGV. V gave up 4 bases and J gave up 4 bases, with 10 bases separating them. In DNA, the CDR3 is TGTGCCAGCAGCTCCGGACAGTTCTATGGCTACACCTTC. Protein sequence: CASSSGQFYGYTF.

V gene TRBV4-2 combines with J gene TRBJ2-1, with 10 positions matching TRBD2. This CDR3 comprises 16 residues. V shed 4 bases, J shed 0 bases, and the junction held 3 bases outside the gene matches. CDR1 LGHNA and CDR2 YNFKEQ come from the germline V gene. The CDR3 sequence is CASSPSSGGSYNEQFF. Here the CDR3 DNA reads TGTGCCAGCAGCCCCTCTAGCGGGGGCTCCTACAATGAGCAGTTCTTC.

The gene calls are TRBV5-1 and TRBJ2-5; tentative D call: TRBD2 (5 bases). Germline-derived CDR1 and CDR2 are SGHRS and YFSETQ. The CDR3 consists of 14 residues. Trimming removed 1 base from V and 7 bases from J, with 14 bases in between. CDR3 in amino acids: CASSLKDSRGTQYF. DNA for the CDR3: TGCGCCAGCAGCTTGAAGGATTCTCGGGGGACCCAGTACTTC.

The chain combines TRBV28 with TRBJ2-1, with 11 nucleotides matching TRBD2. The germline CDR1 and CDR2 sequences are MDHEN and SYDVKM. The V gene end was trimmed by 4 bases and the J gene end by 3 bases; junction bases not matched to a gene: 2. The CDR3 is made up of 15 amino acids. CDR3 nucleotides: TGTGCCAGCAGTTCTAGCGGGGGGCGCTACAATGAGCAGTTCTTC. This translates into CASSSSGGRYNEQFF. The full variable domain, rest sourced from reference TRBV28 and TRBJ2-1, is DVKVTQSSRYLVKRTGEKVFLECVQDMDHENMFWYRQDPGLGLRLIYFSYDVKMKEKGDIPEGYSVSREKKERFSLILESASTNQTSMYLCASSSSGGRYNEQFFGPGTRLTVL.

This rearrangement joins TRBV5-1 to TRBJ1-6; D gene ambiguous. CDR1 SGHRS and CDR2 YFSETQ come from the germline V gene. This CDR3 spans 14 amino acids. Between the trimmed V and J ends, which lost 6 bases and 10 bases, there was a span of 17 bases. DNA of the CDR3: TGCGCCAGCACCCTTACAGAGGGAGGGTCACCCCTCCACTTT. Its protein product is CASTLTEGGSPLHF.

The chain employs TRBV6-5 and TRBJ1-4, with TRBD1 matching over 8 bases. With V trimmed by 10 bases and J by 8 bases, 12 bases remained unmatched. Germline V CDR1 and CDR2: MNHEY, SVGAGI. The CDR3 has 14 amino acids. The CDR3: CATGRGQAEEKLFF. The CDR3 DNA reads as TGTGCCACGGGCAGGGGGCAAGCGGAGGAAAAACTGTTTTTT.

This chain joins TRBV6-5 and TRBJ1-5; maybe TRBD1 (5 bases). The CDR3 sequence is 16 residues long. Germline V gene data show CDR1 as MNHEY and CDR2 as SVGAGI. V lost 3 bases, J lost 3 bases, and 15 bases lay in between. CDR3 in DNA: TGTGCCAGCAGTTATAAGCCCGGACACTCCAATCAGCCCCAGCATTTT. Protein product: CASSYKPGHSNQPQHF.

The chain has TRBV6-1 and TRBJ1-1; perhaps TRBD1 as D (5 bases). The germline V and J ends were trimmed by 3 bases and 3 bases, with 8 bases remaining between them. The CDR3 contains 13 residues. Germline-derived CDR1 and CDR2 are MNHNS and SASEGT. CDR3 nucleotides: TGTGCCAGCAGTGACCTAGGGGACACTGAAGCTTTCTTT. It codes for CASSDLGDTEAFF.